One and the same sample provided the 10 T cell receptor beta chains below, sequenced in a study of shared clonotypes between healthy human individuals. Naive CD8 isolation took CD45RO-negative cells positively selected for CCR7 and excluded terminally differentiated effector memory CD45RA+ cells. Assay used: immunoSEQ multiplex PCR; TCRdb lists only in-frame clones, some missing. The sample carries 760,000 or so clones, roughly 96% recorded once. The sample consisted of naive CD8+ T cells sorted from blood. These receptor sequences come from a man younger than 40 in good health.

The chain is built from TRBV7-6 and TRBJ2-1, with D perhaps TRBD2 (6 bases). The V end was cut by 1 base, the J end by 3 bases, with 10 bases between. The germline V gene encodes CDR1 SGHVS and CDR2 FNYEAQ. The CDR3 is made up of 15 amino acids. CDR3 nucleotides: TGTGCCAGCAGCTTAGTACGGGAGAGCTACAATGAGCAGTTCTTC. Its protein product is CASSLVRESYNEQFF.

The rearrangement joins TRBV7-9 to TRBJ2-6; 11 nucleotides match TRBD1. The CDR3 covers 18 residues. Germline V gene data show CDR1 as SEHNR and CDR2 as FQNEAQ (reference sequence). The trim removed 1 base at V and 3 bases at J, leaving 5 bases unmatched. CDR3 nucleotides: TGTGCCAGCAGCTTAGTCGGACAGGGGGCGGGTGGGGCCAACGTCCTGACTTTC. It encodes CASSLVGQGAGGANVLTF.

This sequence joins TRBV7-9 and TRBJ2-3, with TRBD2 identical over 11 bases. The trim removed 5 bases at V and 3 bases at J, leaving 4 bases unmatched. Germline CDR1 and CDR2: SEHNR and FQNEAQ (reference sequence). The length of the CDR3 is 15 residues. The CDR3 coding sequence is TGTGCCAGCAGCCCGGGACTAGCGGAGACAGATACGCAGTATTTT. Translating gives CASSPGLAETDTQYF. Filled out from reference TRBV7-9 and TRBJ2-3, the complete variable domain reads DTGVSQNPRHKITKRGQNVTFRCDPISEHNRLYWYRQTLGQGPEFLTYFQNEAQLEKSRLLSDRFSAERPKGSFSTLEIQRTEQGDSAMYLCASSPGLAETDTQYFGPGTRLTVL.

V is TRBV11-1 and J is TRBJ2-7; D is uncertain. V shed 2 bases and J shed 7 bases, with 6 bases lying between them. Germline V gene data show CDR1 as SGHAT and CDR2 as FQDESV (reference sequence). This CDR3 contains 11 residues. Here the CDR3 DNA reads TGTGCCAGCAGCTTATCCGGAGAGCAGTACTTC. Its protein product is CASSLSGEQYF.

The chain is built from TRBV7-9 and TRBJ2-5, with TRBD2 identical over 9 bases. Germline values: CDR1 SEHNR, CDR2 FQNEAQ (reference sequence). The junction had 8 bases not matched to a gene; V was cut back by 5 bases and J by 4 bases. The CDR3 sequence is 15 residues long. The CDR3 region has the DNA TGTGCCAGCAGCCAGACTAGCGGAGGGGGAGAGACCCAGTACTTC. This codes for CASSQTSGGGETQYF.

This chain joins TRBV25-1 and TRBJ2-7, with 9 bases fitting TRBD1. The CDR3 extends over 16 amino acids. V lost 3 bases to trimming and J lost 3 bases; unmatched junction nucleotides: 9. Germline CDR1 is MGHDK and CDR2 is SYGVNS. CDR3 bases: TGTGCCAGCAGTGACGAAACAGGGGGCTACTACTACGAGCAGTACTTC. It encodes CASSDETGGYYYEQYF.

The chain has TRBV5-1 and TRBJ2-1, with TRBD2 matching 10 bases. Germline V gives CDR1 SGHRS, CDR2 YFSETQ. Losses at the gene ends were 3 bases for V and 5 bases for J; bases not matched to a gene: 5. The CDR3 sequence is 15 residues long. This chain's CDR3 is CASSSGTSENNEQFF. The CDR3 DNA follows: TGCGCCAGCAGCTCCGGGACTAGCGAAAACAATGAGCAGTTCTTC.

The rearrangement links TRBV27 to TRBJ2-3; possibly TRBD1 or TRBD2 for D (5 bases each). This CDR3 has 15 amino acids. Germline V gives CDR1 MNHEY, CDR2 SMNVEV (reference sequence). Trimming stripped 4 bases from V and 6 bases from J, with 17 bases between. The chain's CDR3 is CASSSLWVGDDTQYF. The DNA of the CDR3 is TGTGCCAGCAGTTCATTGTGGGTCGGGGACGATACGCAGTATTTT.

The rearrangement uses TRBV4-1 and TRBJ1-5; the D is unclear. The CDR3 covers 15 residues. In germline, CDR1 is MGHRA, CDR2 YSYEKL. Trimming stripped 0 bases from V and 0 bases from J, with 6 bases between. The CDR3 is CASSQEGSSNQPQHF. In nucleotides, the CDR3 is TGCGCCAGCAGCCAAGAAGGAAGTAGCAATCAGCCCCAGCATTTT.

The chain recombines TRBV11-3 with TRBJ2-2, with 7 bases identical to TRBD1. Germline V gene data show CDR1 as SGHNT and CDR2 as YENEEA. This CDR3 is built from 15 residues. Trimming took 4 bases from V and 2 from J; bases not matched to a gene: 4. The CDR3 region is CASSYRDSNTGELFF. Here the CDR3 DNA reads TGTGCCAGCAGCTACCGGGACAGTAACACCGGGGAGCTGTTTTTT.